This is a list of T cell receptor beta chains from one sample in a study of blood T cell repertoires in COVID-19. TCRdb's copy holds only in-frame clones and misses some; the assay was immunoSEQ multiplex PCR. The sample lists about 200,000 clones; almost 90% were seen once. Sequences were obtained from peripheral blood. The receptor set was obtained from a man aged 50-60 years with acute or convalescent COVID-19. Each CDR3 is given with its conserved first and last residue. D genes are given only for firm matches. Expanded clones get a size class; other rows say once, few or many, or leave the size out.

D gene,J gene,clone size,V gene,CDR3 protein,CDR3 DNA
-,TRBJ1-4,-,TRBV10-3,CAISESGAGNEKLFF,TGTGCCATCAGTGAGAGTGGGGCAGGTAATGAAAAACTGTTTTTT
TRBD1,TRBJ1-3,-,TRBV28,CASSLRGQGRDTIYF,TGTGCCAGCAGTTTAAGAGGACAGGGCCGGGACACCATATATTTT
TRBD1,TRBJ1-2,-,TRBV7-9,CASSEDRAHGYTF,TGTGCCAGCAGCGAGGACAGGGCGCATGGCTACACCTTC
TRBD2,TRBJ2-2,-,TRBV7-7,CASRLAGGGGELFF,TGTGCCAGCCGACTAGCGGGAGGGGGCGGGGAGCTGTTTTTT
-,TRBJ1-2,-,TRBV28,CASLDGSAGDYGYTF,TGTGCCAGCCTGGACGGATCAGCAGGGGACTATGGCTACACCTTC
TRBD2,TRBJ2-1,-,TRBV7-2,CASSLGTSIGNEQFF,TGTGCCAGCAGCCTAGGGACTAGCATTGGAAATGAGCAGTTCTTC
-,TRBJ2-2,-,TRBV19,CASSKGLAGELFF,TGTGCCAGTAGCAAGGGGTTGGCCGGGGAGCTGTTTTTT
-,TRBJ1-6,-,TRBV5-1,CASSLDLRTANSPLHF,TGCGCCAGCAGCTTGGATCTCCGGACAGCAAATTCACCCCTCCACTTT
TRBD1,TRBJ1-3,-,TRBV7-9,CASSSARDRVIRNTIYF,TGTGCCAGCAGCTCAGCCCGGGACAGGGTGATCCGAAACACCATATATTTT
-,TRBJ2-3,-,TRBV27,CASSSLWGPSTDTQYF,TGTGCCAGCAGTTCCCTATGGGGGCCTAGCACAGATACGCAGTATTTT
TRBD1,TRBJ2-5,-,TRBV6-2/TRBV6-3,CASSTGTGGWETQYF,TGTGCCAGCAGTACAGGGACAGGGGGATGGGAGACCCAGTACTTC
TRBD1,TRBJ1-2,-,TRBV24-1,CATSDSGQGLGYTF,TGTGCCACCAGTGATTCCGGACAGGGGCTTGGCTACACCTTC
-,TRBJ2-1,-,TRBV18,CASSPLSSYVQGEQFF,TGTGCCAGCTCACCACTGTCCTCCTACGTGCAGGGCGAGCAGTTCTTC
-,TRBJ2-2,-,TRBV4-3,CASSQEQVIANTGELFF,TGCGCCAGCAGCCAAGAACAGGTTATCGCGAACACCGGGGAGCTGTTTTTT
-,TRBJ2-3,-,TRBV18,CASSPMGGGTDTQYF,TGTGCCAGCTCACCAATGGGTGGAGGCACAGATACGCAGTATTTT
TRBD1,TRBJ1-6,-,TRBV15,CATSTGTVSYSSYNSPLHF,TGTGCCACCAGCACCGGGACAGTGAGTTACAGCTCCTATAATTCACCCCTCCACTTT
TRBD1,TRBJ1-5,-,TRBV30,CAWSVHRTGGMQPQHF,TGTGCCTGGAGTGTACATCGGACAGGGGGAATGCAGCCCCAGCATTTT
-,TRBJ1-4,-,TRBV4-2,CASSQEVAATNEKLFF,TGTGCCAGCAGCCAAGAAGTAGCGGCAACTAATGAAAAACTGTTTTTT
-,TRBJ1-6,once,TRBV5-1,CASSLDRSSYNSPLHF,TGCGCCAGCAGCTTGGACAGGAGCTCCTATAATTCACCCCTCCACTTT
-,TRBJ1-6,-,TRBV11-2,CASSLDPGLGSSPLHF,TGTGCCAGCAGCTTAGATCCGGGACTCGGTAGTTCACCCCTCCACTTT
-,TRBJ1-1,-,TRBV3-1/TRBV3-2,CASSPRTRPHTEAFF,TGTGCCAGCAGCCCCAGGACACGGCCGCACACTGAAGCTTTCTTT
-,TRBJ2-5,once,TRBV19,CASKETGVAFQETQYF,TGTGCCAGTAAGGAAACGGGGGTGGCGTTTCAAGAGACCCAGTACTTC
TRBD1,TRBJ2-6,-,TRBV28,CASSLRDRVAGANVLTF,TGTGCCAGCAGTTTAAGGGACAGGGTCGCTGGGGCCAACGTCCTGACTTTC
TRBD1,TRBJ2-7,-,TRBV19,CASRPGQSYEQYF,TGTGCCAGTAGGCCGGGACAGTCCTACGAGCAGTACTTC
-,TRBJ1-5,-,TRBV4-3,CASSQDEVQPQHF,TGCGCCAGCAGCCAAGACGAGGTGCAGCCCCAGCATTTT
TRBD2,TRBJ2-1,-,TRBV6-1,CASSDFGTGRLAGGNEQFF,TGTGCCAGCAGTGATTTTGGGACAGGACGACTAGCGGGGGGCAATGAGCAGTTCTTC
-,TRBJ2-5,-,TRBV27,CATRGVSQGTQTQYF,TGTGCCACACGGGGGGTCTCCCAGGGGACACAGACCCAGTACTTC
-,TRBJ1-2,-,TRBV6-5,CASNPQGWYGYTF,TGTGCCAGCAACCCACAGGGATGGTATGGCTACACCTTC
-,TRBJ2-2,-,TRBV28,CASSLPGTGELFF,TGTGCCAGCAGCCTACCGGGGACCGGGGAGCTGTTTTTT
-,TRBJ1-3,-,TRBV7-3,CASSPGGSGNTIYF,TGTGCCAGCAGCCCCGGGGGTTCGGGAAACACCATATATTTT
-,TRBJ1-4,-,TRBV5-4,CASSLGGEINEKLFF,TGTGCCAGCAGCTTAGGAGGGGAGATAAATGAAAAACTGTTTTTT
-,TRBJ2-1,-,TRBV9,CASSVERRGQEQFF,TGTGCCAGCAGCGTAGAGAGGCGGGGACAGGAGCAGTTCTTC
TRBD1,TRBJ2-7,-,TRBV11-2,CASSPRRVDRGSEQYF,TGTGCCAGCAGCCCTAGACGGGTGGACAGGGGTAGCGAGCAGTACTTC
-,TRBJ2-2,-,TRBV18,CASSPGQNTGELFF,TGTGCCAGCTCACCTGGGCAGAACACCGGGGAGCTGTTTTTT
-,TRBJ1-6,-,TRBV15,CATSRDRGRPLYNSPLHF,TGTGCCACCAGCAGAGATCGAGGCAGACCTCTCTATAATTCACCCCTCCACTTT
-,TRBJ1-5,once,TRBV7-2,CASSPGGDSNQPQHF,TGTGCCAGCAGCCCCGGCGGGGATAGCAATCAGCCCCAGCATTTT
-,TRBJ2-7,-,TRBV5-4,CASSQAQQASYEQYF,TGTGCCAGCAGCCAAGCGCAACAAGCCTCCTACGAGCAGTACTTC
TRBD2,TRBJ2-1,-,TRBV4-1,CASSQVILAEDNEQFF,TGCGCCAGCAGCCAAGTTATTCTAGCGGAGGACAATGAGCAGTTCTTC
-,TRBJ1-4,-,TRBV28,CASEGGGAGVEKLFF,TGTGCCAGCGAAGGGGGTGGGGCAGGGGTAGAAAAACTGTTTTTT
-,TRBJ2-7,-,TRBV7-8,CASSPRTGTYEQYF,TGTGCCAGCAGCCCCCGGACTGGCACCTACGAGCAGTACTTC
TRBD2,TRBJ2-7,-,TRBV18,CASSPGLAGNSYEQYF,TGTGCCAGCTCACCAGGACTAGCGGGCAACTCCTACGAGCAGTACTTC
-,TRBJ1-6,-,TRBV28,CASSLSGNNSPLHF,TGTGCCAGCAGTCTGTCGGGAAATAATTCACCCCTCCACTTT
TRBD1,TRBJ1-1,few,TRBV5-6,CASSLLGQGVNTEAFF,TGTGCCAGCAGCTTGTTAGGACAGGGGGTAAACACTGAAGCTTTCTTT
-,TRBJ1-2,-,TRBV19,CASSSFRGEGYTF,TGTGCCAGTAGTTCCTTCCGGGGGGAGGGCTACACCTTC
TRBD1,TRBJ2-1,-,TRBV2,CASVDRGDEQFF,TGTGCCAGCGTTGACAGGGGCGATGAGCAGTTCTTC
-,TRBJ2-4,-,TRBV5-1,CASSRGTELAKNIQYF,TGCGCCAGCAGCCGCGGGACAGAGCTAGCCAAAAACATTCAGTACTTC
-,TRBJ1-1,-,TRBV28,CASSSSPGTQNTEAFF,TGTGCCAGCAGTTCCTCCCCCGGGACACAGAACACTGAAGCTTTCTTT
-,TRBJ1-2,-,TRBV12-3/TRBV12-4,CASSLLTYYGYTF,TGTGCCAGCAGTTTGTTGACTTACTATGGCTACACCTTC
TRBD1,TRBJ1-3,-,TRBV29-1,CSVALLTGIGNTIYF,TGCAGCGTTGCCCTCCTGACAGGGATCGGAAACACCATATATTTT
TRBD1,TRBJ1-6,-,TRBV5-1,CASSLGQGARSPLHF,TGCGCCAGCAGCTTGGGGCAGGGGGCCCGGTCACCCCTCCACTTT
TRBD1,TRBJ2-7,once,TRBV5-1,CASSPPGQSYEQYF,TGCGCCAGCAGCCCACCGGGACAGTCCTACGAGCAGTACTTC
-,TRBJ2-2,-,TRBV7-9,CASSPPSGLAGELFF,TGTGCCAGCAGCCCCCCCTCGGGACTTGCCGGGGAGCTGTTTTTT
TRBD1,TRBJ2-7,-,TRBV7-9,CASSATSGQGRLEQYF,TGTGCCAGCAGTGCAACCTCGGGACAGGGGAGGCTCGAGCAGTACTTC
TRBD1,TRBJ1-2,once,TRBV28,CASSSPGQGRVGYTF,TGTGCCAGCAGTTCTCCGGGACAGGGGAGAGTTGGCTACACCTTC
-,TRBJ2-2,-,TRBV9,CASSVDLAGTGELFF,TGTGCCAGCAGCGTCGATCTTGCAGGGACCGGGGAGCTGTTTTTT